This T cell receptor beta chain was sequenced during a study of technical replicates of blood from a few donors. Per germline, CDR1 SEHNR and CDR2 FQNEAQ (reference sequence). CDR3 length: 17 amino acids. The V gene end was trimmed by 5 bases and the J gene end by 3 bases; junction bases not matched to a gene: 14. The protocol was immunoSEQ multiplex PCR, while the TCRdb copy is restricted to in-frame clones and leaves out a portion. The table lists around 61,000 clones, around 97% of them singletons. The sequenced material came from T cells isolated from PBMCs. This TCR derives from a human donor in good health. The rearrangement links TRBV7-9 to TRBJ2-5; 8 nucleotides match TRBD2. DNA for the CDR3: TGTGCCAGCAGCCACCTCGCGGGCACTAGCGGAAAAGAGACCCAGTACTTC. It is translated as CASSHLAGTSGKETQYF.